This TCR beta chain was sequenced in a study of beta chain features in type 1 diabetes. Study summary: Patients looked much like healthy donors when it came to age, gender and cell yields.

cDNA synthesis used the whole RNA isolate, giving expressed TCRB sequences. Read counts averaged about 3.57 million for samples of naive, central memory and regulatory T cells. Profiling relied on immunoSEQ multiplex PCR, and the TCRdb table lists in-frame clones only, not all of them. The sample holds more than 300,000 clones, roughly an eighth seen once. This clone was observed a handful of times. This sample also contains other DNA sequences that code for the same CDR3. CDR3 length: 14 residues. Germline CDR1 SGDLS, CDR2 YYNGEE. With 0 bases removed from V and 2 bases from J, the gap between germline ends came to 8 bases.

The chain links TRBV9 to TRBJ2-5; D is unresolved. The material sequenced was naive CD4+ T cells from blood. The TCR comes from a man aged 18 to 29 in good health. This CDR3 is CASSVGLLQETQYF. In nucleotides, the CDR3 is TGTGCCAGCAGCGTAGGGCTCTTGCAAGAGACCCAGTACTTC. Based on the CDR3 plus reference TRBV9 and TRBJ2-5, the full variable domain is DSGVTQTPKHLITATGQRVTLRCSPRSGDLSVYWYQQSLDQGLQFLIQYYNGEERAKGNILERFSAQQFPDLHSELNLSSLELGDSALYFCASSVGLLQETQYFGPGTRLLVL.